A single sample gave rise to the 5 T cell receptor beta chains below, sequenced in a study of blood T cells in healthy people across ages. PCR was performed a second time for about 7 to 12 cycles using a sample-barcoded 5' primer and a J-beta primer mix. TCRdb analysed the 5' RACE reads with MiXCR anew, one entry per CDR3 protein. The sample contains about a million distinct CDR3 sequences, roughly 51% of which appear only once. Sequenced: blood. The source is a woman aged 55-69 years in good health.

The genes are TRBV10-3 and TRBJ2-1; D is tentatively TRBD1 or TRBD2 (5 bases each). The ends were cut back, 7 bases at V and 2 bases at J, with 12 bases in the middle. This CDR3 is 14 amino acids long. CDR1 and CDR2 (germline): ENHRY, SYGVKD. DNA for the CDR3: TGTGCCATCAAGTCCGGGACCCCCTACAATGAGCAGTTCTTC. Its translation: CAIKSGTPYNEQFF.

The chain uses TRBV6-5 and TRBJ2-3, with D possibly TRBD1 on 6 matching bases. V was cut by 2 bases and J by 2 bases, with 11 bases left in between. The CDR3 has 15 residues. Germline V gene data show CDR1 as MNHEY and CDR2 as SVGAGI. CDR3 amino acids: CASSYARGITDTQYF. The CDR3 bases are TGTGCCAGCAGTTACGCCAGGGGTATCACAGATACGCAGTATTTT.

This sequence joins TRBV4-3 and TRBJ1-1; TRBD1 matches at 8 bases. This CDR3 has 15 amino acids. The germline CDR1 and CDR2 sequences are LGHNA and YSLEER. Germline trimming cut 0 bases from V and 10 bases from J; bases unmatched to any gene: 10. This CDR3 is CASSQDPGQAPGAFF. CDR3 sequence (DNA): TGCGCCAGCAGCCAAGACCCGGGACAGGCCCCTGGAGCTTTCTTT.

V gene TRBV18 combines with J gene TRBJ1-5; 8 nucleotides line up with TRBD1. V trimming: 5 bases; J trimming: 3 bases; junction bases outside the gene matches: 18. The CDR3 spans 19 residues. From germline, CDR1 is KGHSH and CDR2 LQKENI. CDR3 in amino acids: CASSSMGGIQGGLNQPQHF. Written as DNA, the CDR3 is TGTGCCAGCTCATCCATGGGGGGAATACAGGGGGGCCTCAATCAGCCCCAGCATTTT. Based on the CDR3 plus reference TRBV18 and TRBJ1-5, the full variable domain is NAGVMQNPRHLVRRRGQEARLRCSPMKGHSHVYWYRQLPEEGLKFMVYLQKENIIDESGMPKERFSAEFPKEGPSILRIQQVVRGDSAAYFCASSSMGGIQGGLNQPQHFGDGTRLSIL.

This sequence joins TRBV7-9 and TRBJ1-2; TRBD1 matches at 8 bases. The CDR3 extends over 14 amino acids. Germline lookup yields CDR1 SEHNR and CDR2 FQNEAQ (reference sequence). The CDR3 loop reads CTRGGERTGSGYTF. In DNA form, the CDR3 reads TGTACCCGTGGGGGCGAACGGACAGGGAGTGGCTACACCTTC.